The 23 T cell receptor beta chains listed next were all sequenced from one sample in a study of Ad26.COV2.S vaccination and SARS-CoV-2 variants. Noted treatment: around 19 received Ad26.COV2.S at low or high dose, single or two shots; 5 received placebo; per-sample allocation not given. Collection of samples fell on day 63 after the first vaccine or placebo injection. TCRdb's copy holds only in-frame clones and misses some; the assay was immunoSEQ multiplex PCR. The sample records around 450,000 clones, roughly 90% being singletons. The sequences come from peripheral blood, collected in a trial of Ad26.COV2.S vaccine versus placebo. These receptors originate from a person aged 18-65 years who received the Ad26.COV2.S COVID-19 vaccine or a placebo.

The rearrangement joins TRBV5-1 to TRBJ2-1, with D possibly called TRBD1 or TRBD2 (6 bases each). Germline loops: CDR1 SGHRS, CDR2 YFSETQ. The CDR3 is made up of 15 amino acids. V was cut by 0 bases and J by 9 bases, with 16 bases left in between. Here the CDR3 reads CASSLEGWRDTEQFF. CDR3 sequence (DNA): TGCGCCAGCAGCTTGGAGGGCTGGAGGGACACTGAGCAGTTCTTC.

The V and J genes are TRBV30 and TRBJ2-7; D possibly matches TRBD1 or TRBD2 (6 bases each). The CDR3 covers 12 residues. CDR1 is GTSNPN, CDR2 SVGIG, per germline (reference sequence). The V end was cut by 4 bases, the J end by 6 bases, with 13 bases between. CDR3 coding DNA: TGTGCCTGGAAGGGGGGCCCCCTCGAGCAGTACTTC. Its protein product is CAWKGGPLEQYF.

The chain is built from TRBV24-1 and TRBJ2-1, with D unclear. The CDR3 has 14 residues. The germline V gene has CDR1 KGHDR and CDR2 SFDVKD. V was clipped by 0 bases and J by 8 bases, with 10 bases between them. The CDR3 DNA follows: TGTGCCACCAGTGATTTGACCAAGAACCATGAGCAGTTCTTC. Encoded protein: CATSDLTKNHEQFF.

The chain links TRBV27 to TRBJ2-1, with D perhaps matching TRBD2 (5 bases). Between the trimmed V and J ends, which lost 3 bases and 0 bases, there was a span of 12 bases. This CDR3 is 16 amino acids long. Looked up from germline, CDR1 is MNHEY and CDR2 is SMNVEV (reference sequence). The DNA of the CDR3 is TGTGCCAGCAGTTTCCCTGTCGAGGGCTCCTACAATGAGCAGTTCTTC. It specifies CASSFPVEGSYNEQFF.

The chain links TRBV24-1 to TRBJ1-2, with TRBD1 matching 8 bases. The J segment lost 4 bases and the V segment lost 4 bases, leaving 4 bases of the junction unmatched. The CDR3 totals 14 residues. CDR1 and CDR2 (germline): KGHDR, SFDVKD. The CDR3 reads CATSDTDRGYGYTF. Here the CDR3 DNA reads TGTGCCACCAGTGACACTGACAGGGGCTATGGCTACACCTTC.

This clone was counted a few times. The gene calls are TRBV19 and TRBJ2-7; tentatively, D is TRBD1 (6 bases). CDR3 size: 16 residues. V dropped 2 bases and J dropped 2 bases, with 16 bases sitting between them. The germline V gene has CDR1 LNHDA and CDR2 SQIVND (reference sequence). This CDR3 is CASSIREGDTPYEQYF. Here the CDR3 DNA reads TGTGCCAGTAGTATAAGGGAAGGGGACACCCCCTACGAGCAGTACTTC.

This chain uses TRBV7-6 with TRBJ2-1; the match to TRBD1 covers 7 bases. This CDR3 is 15 amino acids long. The germline gives CDR1 SGHVS, CDR2 FNYEAQ. Germline trimming cut 4 bases from V and 0 bases from J; bases unmatched to any gene: 3. The chain's CDR3 is CASSSRQGSYNEQFF. In nucleotides, the CDR3 is TGTGCCAGCAGCTCTAGACAGGGCTCCTACAATGAGCAGTTCTTC.

The V and J genes are TRBV7-9 and TRBJ1-2; perhaps TRBD1 as D (5 bases). Germline CDR1 is SEHNR and CDR2 is FQNEAQ (reference sequence). V lost 5 bases and J lost 4, with 11 bases in between. The length of the CDR3 is 13 residues. The CDR3 sequence is CASSRDSAYGYTF. The CDR3 DNA is TGTGCCAGCAGCCGCGACAGCGCCTATGGCTACACCTTC.

The chain joins TRBV30 to TRBJ2-2; no firm D call. CDR3 length: 15 amino acids. CDR1 and CDR2 from the germline V gene are GTSNPN and SVGIG (reference sequence). Trimming took 2 bases from V and 1 from J, leaving 11 bases between them. CDR3 protein: CAWSPRALNTGELFF. CDR3 coding DNA: TGTGCCTGGAGTCCCCGAGCCCTGAACACCGGGGAGCTGTTTTTT. Complete variable domain (other parts from reference TRBV30 and TRBJ2-2): SQTIHQWPATLVQPVGSPLSLECTVEGTSNPNLYWYRQAAGRGLQLLFYSVGIGQISSEVPQNLSASRPQDRQFILSSKKLLLSDSGFYLCAWSPRALNTGELFFGEGSRLTVL.

The chain uses TRBV5-4 and TRBJ2-1; possible D gene TRBD2, 8 bases. The CDR3 consists of 15 residues. Germline assignment: CDR1 SGHNT and CDR2 YYREEE (reference sequence). V lost 0 bases and J 8 bases, leaving 15 bases between the germline ends. In DNA form, the CDR3 reads TGTGCCAGCAGCTTGGGGACTAGCCAGGGGGATGAGCAGTTCTTC. This encodes CASSLGTSQGDEQFF.

The chain has TRBV30 and TRBJ1-5; TRBD1 is a possible D gene (5 bases). Trimming shortened V by 1 base and J by 1 base, and 14 bases separated the two germline ends. Germline lookup yields CDR1 GTSNPN and CDR2 SVGIG (reference sequence). The CDR3 runs to 16 residues. The CDR3 sequence: CAWSELGPRSNQPQHF. CDR3 DNA sequence: TGTGCCTGGAGTGAGTTGGGACCCAGGAGCAATCAGCCCCAGCATTTT.

Comment on this clone: Other DNA sequences within the sample encode an identical CDR3. V and J are TRBV7-9 and TRBJ2-7, with TRBD1 identical over 11 bases. The CDR3 totals 15 residues. Looked up from germline, CDR1 is SEHNR and CDR2 is FQNEAQ (reference sequence). V shed 5 bases, J shed 3 bases, and the junction held 6 bases outside the gene matches. CDR3: CASSPPGQGVYEQYF. CDR3 sequence (DNA): TGTGCCAGCAGCCCCCCGGGACAGGGGGTCTACGAGCAGTACTTC. Full variable domain (rest looked up from reference TRBV7-9 and TRBJ2-7): DTGVSQNPRHKITKRGQNVTFRCDPISEHNRLYWYRQTLGQGPEFLTYFQNEAQLEKSRLLSDRFSAERPKGSFSTLEIQRTEQGDSAMYLCASSPPGQGVYEQYFGPGTRLTVT.

The chain joins TRBV28 to TRBJ1-6; 7 bases line up with TRBD1. Germline V gene sequence: CDR1 MDHEN, CDR2 SYDVKM. Unmatched junction bases numbered 10, after V lost 5 bases and J lost 9 bases. The CDR3 loop spans 15 amino acids. This chain's CDR3 is CASSTRTGVGSPLHF. The DNA for the CDR3 is TGTGCCAGCAGTACCCGAACAGGGGTAGGTTCACCCCTCCACTTT.

J is TRBJ1-2 and V is TRBV7-3; D perhaps matches TRBD1 (5 bases). The CDR3 sequence is 17 residues long. Germline CDR1 reads SGHTA; CDR2 reads FQGTGA. Trimming pared 0 bases from V and 8 bases from J, leaving 22 bases between. The CDR3 nucleotides read TGTGCCAGCAGCTTAACACCAGTCGGGCAGGGAGCAGCAGGCTACACCTTC. It yields the protein CASSLTPVGQGAAGYTF.

The V call is TRBV13, the J call TRBJ1-2; D ambiguous. Germline V gene sequence: CDR1 PRHDT, CDR2 FYEKMQ (reference sequence). The CDR3 contains 14 residues. Trimming took off 11 bases at V and 9 bases at J, with 25 bases between the two ends. The CDR3 DNA follows: TGTGCCGCTAGGGCTAACCGGGCCCTCGGAAGCTACACCTTC. It is translated as CAARANRALGSYTF. The full variable domain, completed using reference TRBV13 and TRBJ1-2, is AAGVIQSPRHLIKEKRETATLKCYPIPRHDTVYWYQQGPGQDPQFLISFYEKMQSDKGSIPDRFSAQQFSDYHSELNMSSLELGDSALYFCAARANRALGSYTFGSGTRLTVV.

This clone has just a few counts. The genes are TRBV11-2 and TRBJ2-5; 8 nucleotides align to TRBD1. The CDR3 is 14 amino acids. V was clipped by 5 bases and J by 5 bases; unmatched bases: 7. Germline V gives CDR1 SGHAT, CDR2 FQNNGV. CDR3 region: CASSPGQGWETQYF. The DNA for the CDR3 is TGTGCCAGCAGCCCCGGACAGGGTTGGGAGACCCAGTACTTC.

V is TRBV7-8 and J is TRBJ1-1; tentative D call: TRBD1 (5 bases). In germline, CDR1 is SGHVS, CDR2 FQNEAQ. Deletions cut 5 bases from V and 4 bases from J, with 20 bases between. This CDR3 comprises 16 residues. CDR3 region: CASSQESTALVTEAFF. The CDR3 DNA reads TGTGCCAGCAGCCAAGAATCGACAGCCCTGGTCACTGAAGCTTTCTTT.

The chain uses TRBV7-8 and TRBJ2-1; D is possibly TRBD1 (6 bases). This CDR3 has 14 amino acids. V was shortened by 5 bases and J by 3 bases, with 11 bases between the two germline ends. Per germline, CDR1 SGHVS and CDR2 FQNEAQ. CDR3 bases: TGTGCCAGCAGCCTCCTGGACAGCTACAATGAGCAGTTCTTC. This encodes CASSLLDSYNEQFF.

Written as DNA, the CDR3 is TGTGCCAGTATACCGACAGGACAGATACGTCAGCCCCAGCATTTT. Translating gives CASIPTGQIRQPQHF. This chain uses TRBV19 with TRBJ1-5; maybe TRBD1 (6 bases). V lost 7 bases and J lost 6, with 19 bases in between. CDR3 length: 15 residues. The germline gives CDR1 LNHDA, CDR2 SQIVND (reference sequence).

The chain carries TRBV11-2 and TRBJ2-3; TRBD1 agrees at 9 bases. CDR1 and CDR2 (germline): SGHAT, FQNNGV. V lost 4 bases and J lost 0; bases outside the gene matches: 5. This CDR3 is built from 16 residues. DNA for the CDR3: TGTGCCAGCAGCTGGGGACAGGGATTTAGCACAGATACGCAGTATTTT. Residues: CASSWGQGFSTDTQYF.

The rearrangement joins TRBV7-8 to TRBJ2-7; the match to TRBD1 covers 9 bases. Per the germline V gene, CDR1 is SGHVS and CDR2 is FQNEAQ. The CDR3 sequence is 13 residues long. Trimming at V came to 5 bases and at J to 6 bases, leaving 5 bases not matched to a gene. CDR3 sequence: CASSVQGALEQYF. The DNA for the CDR3 is TGTGCCAGCAGCGTACAGGGGGCCCTCGAGCAGTACTTC.

CDR3 DNA sequence: TGTGCCTGGAGGGGGTGGGGGACTGGAAACACCATATATTTT. Protein: CAWRGWGTGNTIYF. The rearrangement uses TRBV30 and TRBJ1-3; a weak D match, TRBD1 (5 bases). V was pared by 3 bases and J by 2 bases, with 11 bases between. CDR1 is GTSNPN and CDR2 is SVGIG in the germline V gene (reference sequence). There are 14 residues in the CDR3.

V usage is TRBV15 and J usage is TRBJ2-7; D perhaps matches TRBD1 (5 bases). V was trimmed by 0 bases and J by 0 bases, leaving 12 bases between them. CDR3 size: 16 residues. Germline V gene lookup returns CDR1 LNHNV and CDR2 YYDKDF (reference sequence). Here the CDR3 DNA reads TGTGCCACCAGCAGAGATCCCGATACAGGCTCCTACGAGCAGTACTTC. Translating it yields CATSRDPDTGSYEQYF. Together with reference TRBV15 and TRBJ2-7, the CDR3 gives the full variable domain: DAMVIQNPRYQVTQFGKPVTLSCSQTLNHNVMYWYQQKSSQAPKLLFHYYDKDFNNEADTPDNFQSRRPNTSFCFLDIRSPGLGDTAMYLCATSRDPDTGSYEQYFGPGTRLTVT.